The entry below describes one T cell receptor (beta chain). This specimen comes from a study of control samples from healthy donors and cancer patients. The CDR3 extends over 14 amino acids. CDR1 is KGHSH, CDR2 LQKENI, per germline. V was trimmed by 2 bases and J by 5 bases, leaving 10 bases between them. Here immunoSEQ multiplex PCR was the method, and the copy in TCRdb shows in-frame clones only, minus some. The sample includes about 120,000 clones, about 87% of them seen just once. The sequencing input was blood. The clonotype comes from a man younger than 40 in good health. V and J are TRBV18 and TRBJ1-5; D not certain. The CDR3 protein is CASSPIGRDQPQHF. CDR3 bases: TGTGCCAGCTCACCAATCGGTCGTGATCAGCCCCAGCATTTT.